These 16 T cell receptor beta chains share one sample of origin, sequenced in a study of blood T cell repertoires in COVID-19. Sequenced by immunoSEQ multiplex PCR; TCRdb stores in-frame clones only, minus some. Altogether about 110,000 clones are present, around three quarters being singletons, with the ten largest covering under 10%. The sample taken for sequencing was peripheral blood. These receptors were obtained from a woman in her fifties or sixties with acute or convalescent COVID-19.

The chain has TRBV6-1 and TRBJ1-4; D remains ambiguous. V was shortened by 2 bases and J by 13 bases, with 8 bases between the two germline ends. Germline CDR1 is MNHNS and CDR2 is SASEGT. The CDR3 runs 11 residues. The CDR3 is CASSEPRGLFF. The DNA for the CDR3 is TGTGCCAGCAGTGAACCGCGCGGACTGTTTTTT.

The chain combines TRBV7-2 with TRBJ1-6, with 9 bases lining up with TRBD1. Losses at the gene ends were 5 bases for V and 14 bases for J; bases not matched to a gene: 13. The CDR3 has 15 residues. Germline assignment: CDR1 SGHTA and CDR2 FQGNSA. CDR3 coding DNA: TGTGCCAGCAGCCAGACGGTCGGGACAGGGAGCACCCTCCACTTT. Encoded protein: CASSQTVGTGSTLHF.

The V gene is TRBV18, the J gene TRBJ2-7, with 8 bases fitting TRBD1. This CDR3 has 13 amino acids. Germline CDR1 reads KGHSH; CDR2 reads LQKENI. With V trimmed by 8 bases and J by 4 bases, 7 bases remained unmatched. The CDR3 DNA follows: TGTGCCAGCACGGACAGGGAGTCTTACGAGCAGTACTTC. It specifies CASTDRESYEQYF.

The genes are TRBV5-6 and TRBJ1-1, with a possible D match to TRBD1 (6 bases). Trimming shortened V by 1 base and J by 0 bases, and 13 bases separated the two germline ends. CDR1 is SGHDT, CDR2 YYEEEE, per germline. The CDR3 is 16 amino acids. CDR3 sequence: CASSLYGGRLNTEAFF. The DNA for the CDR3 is TGTGCCAGCAGCTTGTATGGGGGCAGATTGAACACTGAAGCTTTCTTT.

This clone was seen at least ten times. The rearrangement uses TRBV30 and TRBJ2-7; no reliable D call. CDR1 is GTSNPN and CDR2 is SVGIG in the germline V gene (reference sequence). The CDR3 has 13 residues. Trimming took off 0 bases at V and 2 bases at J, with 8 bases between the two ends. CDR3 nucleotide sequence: TGTGCCTGGAGTGTTGGGCCAACCTACGAGCAGTACTTC. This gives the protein CAWSVGPTYEQYF.

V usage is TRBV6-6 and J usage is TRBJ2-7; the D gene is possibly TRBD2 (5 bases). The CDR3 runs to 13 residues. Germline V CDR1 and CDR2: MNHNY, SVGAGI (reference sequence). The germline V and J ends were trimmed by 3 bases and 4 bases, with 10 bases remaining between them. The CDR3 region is CASSYSRVYEQYF. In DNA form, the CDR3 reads TGTGCCAGCAGTTATTCGAGGGTTTACGAGCAGTACTTC.

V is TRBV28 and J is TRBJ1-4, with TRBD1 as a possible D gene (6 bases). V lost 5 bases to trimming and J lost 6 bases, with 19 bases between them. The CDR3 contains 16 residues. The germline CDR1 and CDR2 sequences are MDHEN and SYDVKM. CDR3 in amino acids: CASSSLTGGGDEKLFF. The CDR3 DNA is TGTGCCAGCAGTAGCTTAACGGGTGGGGGCGATGAAAAACTGTTTTTT. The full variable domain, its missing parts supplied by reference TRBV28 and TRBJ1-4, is DVKVTQSSRYLVKRTGEKVFLECVQDMDHENMFWYRQDPGLGLRLIYFSYDVKMKEKGDIPEGYSVSREKKERFSLILESASTNQTSMYLCASSSLTGGGDEKLFFGSGTQLSVL.

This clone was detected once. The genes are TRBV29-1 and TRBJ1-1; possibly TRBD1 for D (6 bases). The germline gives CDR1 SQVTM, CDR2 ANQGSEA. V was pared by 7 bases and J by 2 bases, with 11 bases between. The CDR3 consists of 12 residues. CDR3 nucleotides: TGCAGCGGACAGGAAACTAACACTGAAGCTTTCTTT. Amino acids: CSGQETNTEAFF.

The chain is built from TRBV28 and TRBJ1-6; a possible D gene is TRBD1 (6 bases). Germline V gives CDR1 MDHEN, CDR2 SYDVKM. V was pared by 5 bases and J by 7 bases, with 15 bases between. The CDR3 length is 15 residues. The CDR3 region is CASSPDSQVNSPLHF. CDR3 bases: TGTGCCAGCAGTCCGGACAGCCAAGTCAATTCACCCCTCCACTTT.

The CDR3 spells CASKGQGFPYEQYF. CDR3 bases: TGTGCCAGTAAGGGACAGGGGTTCCCCTACGAGCAGTACTTC. The V and J genes are TRBV19 and TRBJ2-7, with TRBD1 identical over 10 bases. J lost 2 bases, V lost 7 bases, and 5 bases had no gene match. Per germline, CDR1 LNHDA and CDR2 SQIVND (reference sequence). This CDR3 contains 14 residues.

CDR3 amino acids: CASSPSGTTNQPQHF. In DNA, the CDR3 is TGTGCCAGCAGTCCTTCAGGGACTACAAATCAGCCCCAGCATTTT. This sequence joins TRBV6-4 and TRBJ1-5; tentative D call: TRBD1 (5 bases). Germline values: CDR1 MRHNA, CDR2 SNTAGT. V was clipped by 5 bases and J by 4 bases, with 15 bases between them. The CDR3 is made up of 15 amino acids.

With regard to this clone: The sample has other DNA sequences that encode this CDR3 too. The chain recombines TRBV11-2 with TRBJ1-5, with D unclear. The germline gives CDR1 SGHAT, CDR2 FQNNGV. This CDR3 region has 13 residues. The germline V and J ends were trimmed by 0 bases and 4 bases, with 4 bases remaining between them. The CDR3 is CASSLDRNQPQHF. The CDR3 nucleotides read TGTGCCAGCAGCTTAGACAGAAATCAGCCCCAGCATTTT.

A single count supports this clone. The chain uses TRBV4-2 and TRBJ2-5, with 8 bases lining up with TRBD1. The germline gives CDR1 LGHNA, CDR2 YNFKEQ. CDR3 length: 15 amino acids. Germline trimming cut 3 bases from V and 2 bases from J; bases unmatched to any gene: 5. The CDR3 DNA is TGTGCCAGCAGCCACGATGGGGACAGGCAAGAGACCCAGTACTTC. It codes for CASSHDGDRQETQYF.

CDR3 region: CASSLRRQGQGTF. The CDR3 bases are TGTGCCAGCAGCCTTCGCCGACAGGGACAGGGTACCTTC. V usage is TRBV21-1 and J usage is TRBJ1-2; TRBD1 reflects the table's D call only, with no check against the DNA. TRBV21-1 is a documented pseudogene. The CDR3 totals 13 residues.

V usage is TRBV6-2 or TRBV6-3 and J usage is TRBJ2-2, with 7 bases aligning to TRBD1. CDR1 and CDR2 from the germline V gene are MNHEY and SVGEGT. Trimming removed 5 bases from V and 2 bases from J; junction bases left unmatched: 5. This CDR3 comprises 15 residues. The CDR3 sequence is CASSADRPNTGELFF. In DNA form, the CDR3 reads TGTGCCAGCAGTGCGGACAGGCCCAACACCGGGGAGCTGTTTTTT.

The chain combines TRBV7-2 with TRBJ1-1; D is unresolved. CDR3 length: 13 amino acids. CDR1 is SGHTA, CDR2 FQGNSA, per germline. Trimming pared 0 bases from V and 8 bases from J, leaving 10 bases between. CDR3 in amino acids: CASSLAETQEAFF. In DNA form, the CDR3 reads TGTGCCAGCAGCTTAGCGGAGACTCAGGAAGCTTTCTTT. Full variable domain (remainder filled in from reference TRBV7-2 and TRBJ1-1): GAGVSQSPSNKVTEKGKDVELRCDPISGHTALYWYRQSLGQGLEFLIYFQGNSAPDKSGLPSDRFSAERTGGSVSTLTIQRTQQEDSAVYLCASSLAETQEAFFGQGTRLTVV.